This is a list of T cell receptor beta chains from one sample in a study of OX40 agonist ivuxolimab in advanced cancers. Assay used: immunoSEQ multiplex PCR; TCRdb lists only in-frame clones, some missing. Of approximately 80,000 clones in the sample, under 85% were seen once. Sequences were derived from CD4+ or CD8+ T cells sorted from blood, sampled in a trial of the OX40 agonist ivuxolimab. The receptors shown here come from an adult with an advanced solid tumor such as melanoma, head and neck, liver or kidney cancer. CDR3s include the opening cysteine and the closing phenylalanine or tryptophan. A D gene is named only where the DNA matches it firmly.

CDR3 DNA	CDR3 protein	D gene	J gene	V gene
TGTGCCAGCAGCGATGAAGGGTGGGAACGCTCCACAGATACGCAGTATTTT	CASSDEGWERSTDTQYF	NA	TRBJ2-3	TRBV7-2
TGTGCCAGCAGTTTGCACAGGGTTATGGAGACCCAGTACTTC	CASSLHRVMETQYF	NA	TRBJ2-5	TRBV28
TGTGCCAGCAGCCTAAGGGGGTCCTATAATTCACCCCTCCACTTT	CASSLRGSYNSPLHF	NA	TRBJ1-6	TRBV11-2
TGTGCCAGCAGTAGCTCCCCTAAGAATTCACCCCTCCACTTT	CASSSSPKNSPLHF	NA	TRBJ1-6	TRBV28
TGTGCCAGCTCGCCGGACAAACTCTATGGCTACACCTTC	CASSPDKLYGYTF	NA	TRBJ1-2	TRBV18
TGCGCCAGCAGCTTGCAGGGTACCAATGAAAAACTGTTTTTT	CASSLQGTNEKLFF	NA	TRBJ1-4	TRBV5-1
TGCGCCAGCAGCCAAGCCCCGCCGGGACTAGCGGGAAAACAGTTCTTC	CASSQAPPGLAGKQFF	TRBD2	TRBJ2-1	TRBV4-1
TGTGCCAGTACGAGGGACAACTCGAATAGCAATCAGCCCCAGCATTTT	CASTRDNSNSNQPQHF	NA	TRBJ1-5	TRBV19
TGTGCCTGGAGTGTGGTGGGACTAGCCTACAATGAGCAGTTCTTC	CAWSVVGLAYNEQFF	TRBD2	TRBJ2-1	TRBV30
TGTGCCAGCAGTCCGGTGGCTACGAACACTGAAGCTTTCTTT	CASSPVATNTEAFF	NA	TRBJ1-1	TRBV6-5
TGTGCCAGCAGTGCTAGGAGTAAAACCTACGAGCAGTACTTC	CASSARSKTYEQYF	NA	TRBJ2-7	TRBV27